This TCR beta chain is drawn from a study of cytomegalovirus exposure and HLA in healthy donors. From the 120-subject validation cohort, which was separate from the roughly 690-subject first cohort, the donors were drawn. Details on this clone: Its antigen is unidentified.

Assay used: immunoSEQ multiplex PCR; TCRdb lists only in-frame clones, some missing. The sample carries tens of thousands of clones, around 94% recorded once. J gave up 6 bases and V 10 bases, and 14 bases lay outside the gene matches. CDR1 ENHRY and CDR2 SYGVKD come from the germline V gene. The CDR3 covers 17 residues. General observations from the study: Investigators reported over 150 TCR beta chains as tied to cytomegalovirus. A subsequent analysis found that TCR clusters from the first cohort also tended to co-occur in the 130 or so validation repertoires, with 90% to 95% of cluster scores above 0.

This chain links TRBV10-3 with TRBJ2-1; 14 bases map to TRBD2. Source material: PBMCs. This receptor was identified in a woman aged 18-30 years in good health and CMV-seronegative. The CDR3 sequence: CATASGLAGVSRNEQFF. CDR3 in DNA: TGTGCCACCGCCTCGGGACTAGCGGGGGTCTCACGCAATGAGCAGTTCTTC.